These 5 T cell receptor beta chains came from one sample sequenced in a study of blood T cell repertoires in COVID-19. Generated by immunoSEQ multiplex PCR, the TCRdb table keeps only in-frame clones and is missing some. The sample shows about 380,000 clones, roughly 91% of them seen only once. The sample comprised PBMCs or T cells enriched from blood (not recorded which). The origin of the receptors is a young woman who had recovered from COVID-19.

This chain links TRBV9 with TRBJ2-1; the match to TRBD2 covers 15 bases. V dropped 0 bases and J dropped 1; count of bases not matched to a gene: 5. The CDR3 runs 19 residues. CDR1 SGDLS and CDR2 YYNGEE come from the germline V gene. In nucleotides, the CDR3 is TGTGCCAGCAGCGTAGAAGGACTAGCGGGGGGGCGATCCTACAATGAGCAGTTCTTC. Encoded protein: CASSVEGLAGGRSYNEQFF.

V gene TRBV6-5 combines with J gene TRBJ2-7; unclear D gene. The germline V and J ends were trimmed by 5 bases and 5 bases, with 16 bases remaining between them. The V gene's germline CDR1 is MNHEY and CDR2 SVGAGI. This CDR3 is built from 14 residues. The CDR3 DNA is TGTGCCAGCAGTCGAACCGGCCCGAGGAACGAGCAGTACTTC. This encodes CASSRTGPRNEQYF.

The chain has TRBV23-1 and TRBJ2-7, with a weak D call TRBD1 (6 bases). TRBV23-1 carries the ORF label, with uncertain function. This CDR3 has 15 residues. Trimming cost V 2 bases and J 3 bases, with 14 bases left between them. The CDR3, as DNA: TGCGCCAGCAGTCAAACCGGGACACGGTTCTACGAGCAGTACTTC. It codes for CASSQTGTRFYEQYF.

The V gene is TRBV7-3, the J gene TRBJ1-2, with 7 bases matching TRBD1. The trim removed 2 bases at V and 2 bases at J, leaving 5 bases unmatched. Germline lookup yields CDR1 SGHTA and CDR2 FQGTGA. CDR3 length: 15 residues. The DNA for the CDR3 is TGTGCCAGCAGCTTATATTGGGACAGAAACTATGGCTACACCTTC. This sequence encodes CASSLYWDRNYGYTF.

The rearrangement joins TRBV9 to TRBJ2-2; D perhaps matches TRBD2 (6 bases). The V end lost 7 bases, the J end lost 5 bases, and 15 bases lay between the germline ends. This CDR3 spans 14 amino acids. CDR1 SGDLS and CDR2 YYNGEE come from the germline V gene. The CDR3 DNA reads TGTGCCAGCTCGGATTGGCGGGGAACCGGGGAGCTGTTTTTT. Encoded protein: CASSDWRGTGELFF.